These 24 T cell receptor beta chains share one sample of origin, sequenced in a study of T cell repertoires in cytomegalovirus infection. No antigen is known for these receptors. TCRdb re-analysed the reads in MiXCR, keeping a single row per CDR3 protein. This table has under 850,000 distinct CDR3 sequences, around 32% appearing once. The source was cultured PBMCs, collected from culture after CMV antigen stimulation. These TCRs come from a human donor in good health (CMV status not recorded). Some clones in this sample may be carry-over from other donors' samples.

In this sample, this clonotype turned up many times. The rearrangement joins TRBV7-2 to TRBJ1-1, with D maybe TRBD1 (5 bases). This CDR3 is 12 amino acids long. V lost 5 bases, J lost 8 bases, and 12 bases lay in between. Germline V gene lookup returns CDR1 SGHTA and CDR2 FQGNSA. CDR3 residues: CASSIPGPEAFF. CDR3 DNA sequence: TGTGCCAGCAGCATACCGGGGCCAGAAGCTTTCTTT.

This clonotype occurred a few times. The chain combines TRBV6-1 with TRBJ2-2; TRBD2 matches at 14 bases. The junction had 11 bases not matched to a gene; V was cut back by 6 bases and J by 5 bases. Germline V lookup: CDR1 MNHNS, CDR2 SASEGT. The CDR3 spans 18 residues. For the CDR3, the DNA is TGTGCCAGCAGCAAGACTAGCGGGGGGGCTAGTGGTACCGGGGAGCTGTTTTTT. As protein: CASSKTSGGASGTGELFF.

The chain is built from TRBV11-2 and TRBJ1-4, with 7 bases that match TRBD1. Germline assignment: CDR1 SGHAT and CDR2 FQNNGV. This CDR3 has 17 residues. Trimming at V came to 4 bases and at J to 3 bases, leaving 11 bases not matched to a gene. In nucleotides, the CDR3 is TGTGCCAGCAGCTCGACAGGGAAACTTCAGGCTAATGAAAAACTGTTTTTT. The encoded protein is CASSSTGKLQANEKLFF. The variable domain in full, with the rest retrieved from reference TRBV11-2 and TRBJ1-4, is EAGVAQSPRYKIIEKRQSVAFWCNPISGHATLYWYQQILGQGPKLLIQFQNNGVVDDSQLPKDRFSAERLKGVDSTLKIQPAKLEDSAVYLCASSSTGKLQANEKLFFGSGTQLSVL.

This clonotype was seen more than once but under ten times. The chain's CDR3 is CASSQDRTSGRRDEQFF. DNA for the CDR3: TGCGCCAGCAGCCAAGACCGGACTAGCGGGAGACGTGATGAGCAGTTCTTC. This chain connects TRBV4-1 to TRBJ2-1; 13 nucleotides match TRBD2. The V segment lost 0 bases and the J segment 8 bases; nucleotides outside the gene matches: 7. This CDR3 spans 17 amino acids. Looked up from germline, CDR1 is MGHRA and CDR2 is YSYEKL.

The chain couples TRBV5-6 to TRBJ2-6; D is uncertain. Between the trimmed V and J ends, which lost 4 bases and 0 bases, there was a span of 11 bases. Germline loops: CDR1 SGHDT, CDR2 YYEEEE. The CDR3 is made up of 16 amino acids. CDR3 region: CASSPRLHSGANVLTF. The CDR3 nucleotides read TGTGCCAGCAGCCCCAGACTGCACTCTGGGGCCAACGTCCTGACTTTC.

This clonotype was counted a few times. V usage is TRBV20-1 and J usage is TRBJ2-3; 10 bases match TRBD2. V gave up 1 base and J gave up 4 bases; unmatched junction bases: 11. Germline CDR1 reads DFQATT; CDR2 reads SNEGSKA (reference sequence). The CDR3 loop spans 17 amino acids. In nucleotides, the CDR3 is TGCAGTGCTAGAGGTTTTTGGCTAGCGGGAGCGGCAGATACGCAGTATTTT. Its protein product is CSARGFWLAGAADTQYF.

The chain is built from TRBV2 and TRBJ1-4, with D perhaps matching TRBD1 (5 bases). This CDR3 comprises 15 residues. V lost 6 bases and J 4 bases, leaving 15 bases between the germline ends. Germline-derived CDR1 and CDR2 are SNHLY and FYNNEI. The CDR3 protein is CASSHPSGGNEKLFF. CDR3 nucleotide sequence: TGTGCCAGCAGCCACCCCTCGGGGGGTAATGAAAAACTGTTTTTT.

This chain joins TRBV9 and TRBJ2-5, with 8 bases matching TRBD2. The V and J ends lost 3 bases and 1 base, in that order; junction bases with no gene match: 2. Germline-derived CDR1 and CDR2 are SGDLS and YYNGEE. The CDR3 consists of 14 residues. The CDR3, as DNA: TGTGCCAGCAGCGCTGGACTAGCCCAAGAGACCCAGTACTTC. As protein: CASSAGLAQETQYF.

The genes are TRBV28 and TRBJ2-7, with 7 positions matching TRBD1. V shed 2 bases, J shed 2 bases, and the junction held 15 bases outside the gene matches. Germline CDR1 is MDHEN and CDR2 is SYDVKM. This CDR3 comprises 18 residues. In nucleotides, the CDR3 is TGTGCCAGCAGTTTAGGGCCAACTACGGGACAGAACCCCTACGAGCAGTACTTC. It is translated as CASSLGPTTGQNPYEQYF.

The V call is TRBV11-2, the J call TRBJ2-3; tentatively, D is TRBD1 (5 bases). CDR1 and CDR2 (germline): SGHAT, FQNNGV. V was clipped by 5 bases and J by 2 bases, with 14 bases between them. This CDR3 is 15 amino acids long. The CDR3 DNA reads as TGTGCCAGCAGCCACCCAACAGGACCCACAGATACGCAGTATTTT. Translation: CASSHPTGPTDTQYF.

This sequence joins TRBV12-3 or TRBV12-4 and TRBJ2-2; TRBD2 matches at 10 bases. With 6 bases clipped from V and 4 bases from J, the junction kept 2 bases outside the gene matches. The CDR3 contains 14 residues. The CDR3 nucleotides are TGTGCCAGCAGCATAGCGGGAGGCACCGGGGAGCTGTTTTTT. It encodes CASSIAGGTGELFF.

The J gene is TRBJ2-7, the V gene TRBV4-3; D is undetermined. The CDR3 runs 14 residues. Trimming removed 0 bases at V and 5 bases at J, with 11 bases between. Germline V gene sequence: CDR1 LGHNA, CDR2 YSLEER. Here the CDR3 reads CASSQDRPAHEQYF. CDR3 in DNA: TGCGCCAGCAGCCAAGATAGGCCAGCCCACGAGCAGTACTTC.

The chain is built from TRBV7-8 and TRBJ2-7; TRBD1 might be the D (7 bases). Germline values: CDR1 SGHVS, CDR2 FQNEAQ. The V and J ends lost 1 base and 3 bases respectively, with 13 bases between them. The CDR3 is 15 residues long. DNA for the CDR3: TGTGCCAGCAGCTTAGGACAGGGAGGCCGCTACGAGCAGTACTTC. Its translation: CASSLGQGGRYEQYF.

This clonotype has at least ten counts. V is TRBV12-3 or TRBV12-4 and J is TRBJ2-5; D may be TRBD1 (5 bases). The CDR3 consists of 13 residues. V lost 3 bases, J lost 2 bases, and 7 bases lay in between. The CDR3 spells CASSFGAQETQYF. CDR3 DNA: TGTGCCAGCAGTTTTGGGGCGCAAGAGACCCAGTACTTC.

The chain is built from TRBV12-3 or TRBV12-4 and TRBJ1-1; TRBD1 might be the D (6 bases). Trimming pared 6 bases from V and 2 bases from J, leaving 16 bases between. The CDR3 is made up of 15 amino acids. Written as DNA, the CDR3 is TGTGCCAGCAGCCACCGGGACACCCAAAACACTGAAGCTTTCTTT. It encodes CASSHRDTQNTEAFF.

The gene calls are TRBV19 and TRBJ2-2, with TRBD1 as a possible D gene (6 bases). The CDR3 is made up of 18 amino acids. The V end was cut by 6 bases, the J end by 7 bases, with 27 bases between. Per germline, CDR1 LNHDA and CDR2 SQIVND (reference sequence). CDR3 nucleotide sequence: TGTGCCAGTAGAGCGAGCCCCCCCAGGGGCCTAGGAAACGGGGAGCTGTTTTTT. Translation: CASRASPPRGLGNGELFF.

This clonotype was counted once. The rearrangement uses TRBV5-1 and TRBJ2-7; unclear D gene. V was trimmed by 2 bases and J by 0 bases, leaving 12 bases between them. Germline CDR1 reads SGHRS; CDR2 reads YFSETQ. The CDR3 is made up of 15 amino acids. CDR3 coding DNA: TGCGCCAGCAGCTTCTCTGCGAGGAGCTCCTACGAGCAGTACTTC. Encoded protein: CASSFSARSSYEQYF.

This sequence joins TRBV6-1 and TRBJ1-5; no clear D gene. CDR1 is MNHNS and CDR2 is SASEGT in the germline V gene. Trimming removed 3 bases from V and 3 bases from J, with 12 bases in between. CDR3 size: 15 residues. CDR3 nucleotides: TGTGCCAGCAGTGATTTGTTACGGATCAATCAGCCCCAGCATTTT. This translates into CASSDLLRINQPQHF.

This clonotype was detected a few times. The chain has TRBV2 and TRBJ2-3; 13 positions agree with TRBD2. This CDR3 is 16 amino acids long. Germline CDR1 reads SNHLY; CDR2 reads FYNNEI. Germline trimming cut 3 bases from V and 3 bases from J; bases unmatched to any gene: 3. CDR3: CASSERTSGRTDTQYF. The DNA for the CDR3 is TGTGCCAGCAGTGAGAGGACTAGCGGGAGAACAGATACGCAGTATTTT.

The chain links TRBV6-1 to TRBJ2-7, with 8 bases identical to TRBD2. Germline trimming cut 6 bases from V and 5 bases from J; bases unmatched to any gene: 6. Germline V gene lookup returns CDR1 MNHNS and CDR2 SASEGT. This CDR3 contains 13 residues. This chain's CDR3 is CASRTGGGNEQYF. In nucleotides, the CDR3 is TGTGCCAGCAGGACCGGGGGGGGTAACGAGCAGTACTTC.

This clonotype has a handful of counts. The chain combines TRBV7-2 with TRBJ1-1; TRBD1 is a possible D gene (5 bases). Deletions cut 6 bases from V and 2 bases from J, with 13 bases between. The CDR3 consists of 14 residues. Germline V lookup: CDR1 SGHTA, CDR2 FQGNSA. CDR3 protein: CASRSTGANTEAFF. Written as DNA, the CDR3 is TGTGCCAGCAGATCTACAGGCGCAAACACTGAAGCTTTCTTT. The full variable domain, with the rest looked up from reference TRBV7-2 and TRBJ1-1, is GAGVSQSPSNKVTEKGKDVELRCDPISGHTALYWYRQSLGQGLEFLIYFQGNSAPDKSGLPSDRFSAERTGGSVSTLTIQRTQQEDSAVYLCASRSTGANTEAFFGQGTRLTVV.

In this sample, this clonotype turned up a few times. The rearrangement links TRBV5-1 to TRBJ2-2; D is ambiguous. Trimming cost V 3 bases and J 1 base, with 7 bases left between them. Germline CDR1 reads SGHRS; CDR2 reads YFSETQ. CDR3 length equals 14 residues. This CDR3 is CASSSWGNTGELFF. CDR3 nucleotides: TGCGCCAGCAGCTCCTGGGGGAACACCGGGGAGCTGTTTTTT.

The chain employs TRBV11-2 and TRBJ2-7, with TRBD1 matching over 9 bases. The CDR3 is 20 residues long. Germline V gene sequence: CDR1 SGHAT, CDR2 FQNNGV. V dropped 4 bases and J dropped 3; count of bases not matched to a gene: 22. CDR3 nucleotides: TGTGCCAGCAGCTATACAGGGTACGGAGTCTGGACAGGGGTAGTCTACGAGCAGTACTTC. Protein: CASSYTGYGVWTGVVYEQYF.

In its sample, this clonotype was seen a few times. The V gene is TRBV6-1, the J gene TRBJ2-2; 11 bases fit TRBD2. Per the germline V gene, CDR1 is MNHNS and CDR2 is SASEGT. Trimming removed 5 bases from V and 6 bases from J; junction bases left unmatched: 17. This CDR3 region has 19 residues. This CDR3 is CASSSLNPIAGGPSGELFF. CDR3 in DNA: TGTGCCAGCAGTTCCCTAAACCCGATAGCGGGAGGGCCGTCCGGGGAGCTGTTTTTT.